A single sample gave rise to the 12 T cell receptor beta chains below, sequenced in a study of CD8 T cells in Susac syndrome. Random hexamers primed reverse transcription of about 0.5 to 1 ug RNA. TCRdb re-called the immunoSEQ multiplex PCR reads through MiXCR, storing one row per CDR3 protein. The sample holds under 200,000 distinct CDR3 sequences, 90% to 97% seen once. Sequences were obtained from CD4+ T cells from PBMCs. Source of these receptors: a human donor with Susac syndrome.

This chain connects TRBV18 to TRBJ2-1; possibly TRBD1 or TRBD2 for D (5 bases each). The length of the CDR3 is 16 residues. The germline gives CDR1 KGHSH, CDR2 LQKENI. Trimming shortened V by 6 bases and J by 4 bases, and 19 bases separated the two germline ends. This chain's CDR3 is CASSNSLGVTYNEQFF. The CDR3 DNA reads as TGTGCCAGCTCGAACTCACTAGGGGTAACTTACAATGAGCAGTTCTTC.

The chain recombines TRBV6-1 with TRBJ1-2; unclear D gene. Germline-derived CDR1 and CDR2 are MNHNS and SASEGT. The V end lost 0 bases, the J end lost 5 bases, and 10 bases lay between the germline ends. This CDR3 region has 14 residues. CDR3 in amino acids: CASSEAIPGYGYTF. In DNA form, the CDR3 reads TGTGCCAGCAGTGAAGCTATACCGGGGTATGGCTACACCTTC.

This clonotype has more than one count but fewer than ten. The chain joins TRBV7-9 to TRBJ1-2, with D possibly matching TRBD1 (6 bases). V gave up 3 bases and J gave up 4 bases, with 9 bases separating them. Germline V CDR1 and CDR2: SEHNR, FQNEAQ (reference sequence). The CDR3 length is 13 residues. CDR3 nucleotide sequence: TGTGCCAGCAGCTTGGACAGAGCCTATGGCTACACCTTC. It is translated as CASSLDRAYGYTF.

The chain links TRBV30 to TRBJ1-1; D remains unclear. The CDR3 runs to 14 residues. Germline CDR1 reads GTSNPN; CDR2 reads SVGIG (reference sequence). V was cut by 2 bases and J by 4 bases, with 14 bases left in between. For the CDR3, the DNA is TGTGCCTGGAGTACCTCTAGGTCTAGCACTGAAGCTTTCTTT. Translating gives CAWSTSRSSTEAFF.

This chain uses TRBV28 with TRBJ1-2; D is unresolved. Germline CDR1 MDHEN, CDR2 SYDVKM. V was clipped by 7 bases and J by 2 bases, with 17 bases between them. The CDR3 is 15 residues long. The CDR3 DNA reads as TGTGCCAGCAAAGAGGAGTTAGTAACGAACTATGGCTACACCTTC. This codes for CASKEELVTNYGYTF.

The CDR3 protein is CSVEDTGYGYTF. CDR3 nucleotide sequence: TGCAGCGTTGAAGATACGGGGTATGGCTACACCTTC. The V and J genes are TRBV29-1 and TRBJ1-2; D unresolved. Germline CDR1 and CDR2: SQVTM and ANQGSEA. CDR3 size: 12 residues. The germline V and J ends were trimmed by 0 bases and 5 bases, with 7 bases remaining between them. The full variable domain, rest sourced from reference TRBV29-1 and TRBJ1-2, is SAVISQKPSRDICQRGTSLTIQCQVDSQVTMMFWYRQQPGQSLTLIATANQGSEATYESGFVIDKFPISRPNLTFSTLTVSNMSPEDSSIYLCSVEDTGYGYTFGSGTRLTVV.

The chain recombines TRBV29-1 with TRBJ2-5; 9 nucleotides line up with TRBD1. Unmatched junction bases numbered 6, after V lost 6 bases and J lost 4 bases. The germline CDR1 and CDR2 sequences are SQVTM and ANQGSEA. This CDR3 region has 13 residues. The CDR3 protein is CSVEWTGAETQYF. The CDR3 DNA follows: TGCAGCGTGGAGTGGACAGGGGCAGAGACCCAGTACTTC.

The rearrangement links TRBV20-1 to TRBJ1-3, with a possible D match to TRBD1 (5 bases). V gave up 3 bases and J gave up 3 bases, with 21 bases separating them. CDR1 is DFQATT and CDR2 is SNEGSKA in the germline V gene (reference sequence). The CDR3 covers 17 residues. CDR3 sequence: CSASWPPGTTSGNTIYF. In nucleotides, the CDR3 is TGCAGTGCTAGCTGGCCTCCCGGGACCACGAGTGGAAACACCATATATTTT.

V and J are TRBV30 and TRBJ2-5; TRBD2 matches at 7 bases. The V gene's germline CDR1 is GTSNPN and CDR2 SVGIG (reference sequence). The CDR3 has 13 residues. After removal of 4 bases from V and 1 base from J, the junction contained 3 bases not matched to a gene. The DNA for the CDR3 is TGTGCCTGGACGCTAGCGGTCCAAGAGACCCAGTACTTC. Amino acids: CAWTLAVQETQYF.

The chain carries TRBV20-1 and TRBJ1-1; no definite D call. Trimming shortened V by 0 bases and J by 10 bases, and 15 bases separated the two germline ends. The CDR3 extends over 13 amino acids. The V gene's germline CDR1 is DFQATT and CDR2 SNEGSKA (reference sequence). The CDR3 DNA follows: TGCAGTGCTAGAGATCCAGTGGGCCGGACAGCTTTCTTT. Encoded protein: CSARDPVGRTAFF.

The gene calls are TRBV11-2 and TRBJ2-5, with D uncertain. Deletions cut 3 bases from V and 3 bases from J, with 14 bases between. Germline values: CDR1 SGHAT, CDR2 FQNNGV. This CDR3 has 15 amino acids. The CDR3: CASSFSAGPEETQYF. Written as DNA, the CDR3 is TGTGCCAGCAGCTTCTCAGCAGGCCCGGAAGAGACCCAGTACTTC.

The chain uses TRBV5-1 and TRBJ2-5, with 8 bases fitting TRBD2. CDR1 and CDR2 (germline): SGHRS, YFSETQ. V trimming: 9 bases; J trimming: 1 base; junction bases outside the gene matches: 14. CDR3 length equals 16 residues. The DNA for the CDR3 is TGCGCCACCAGACCCGTAGCGGGGCGTCGCCAAGAGACCCAGTACTTC. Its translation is CATRPVAGRRQETQYF.